The 28 T cell receptor beta chains presented below share a single source sample, sequenced in a study of identical twins. TCRdb re-called the 5' RACE reads through MiXCR, storing one row per CDR3 protein. The repertoire has some 560,000 distinct CDR3 sequences, 9% to 10% of them found once; the top ten carry more than 2.5%. This same sample was also taken into another study, of yellow fever vaccine responses in identical twins.

The sample was PBMCs. The receptors come from a woman between 18 and 29 years old in good health.

This clonotype has at least ten counts. The genes are TRBV5-1 and TRBJ2-7; no firm D call. V was cut by 4 bases and J by 5 bases, with 16 bases left in between. Per germline, CDR1 SGHRS and CDR2 YFSETQ. The CDR3 covers 14 residues. The chain's CDR3 is CASSLRWVGDEQYF. The CDR3, as DNA: TGCGCCAGCAGCCTCCGGTGGGTAGGCGACGAGCAGTACTTC.

Many counts were recorded for this clonotype. This chain connects TRBV28 to TRBJ2-2, with no clear D. Per the germline V gene, CDR1 is MDHEN and CDR2 is SYDVKM. Trimming took 2 bases from V and 3 from J, leaving 7 bases between them. This CDR3 spans 14 amino acids. CDR3 DNA: TGTGCCAGCAGTTTAGGGCTTGACACCGGGGAGCTGTTTTTT. Its translation is CASSLGLDTGELFF.

V is TRBV2 and J is TRBJ2-7, with 8 positions matching TRBD1. This CDR3 spans 12 amino acids. Germline CDR1 SNHLY, CDR2 FYNNEI. J lost 4 bases, V lost 8 bases, and 4 bases had no gene match. CDR3 bases: TGTGCCAGCCAGGACAGGGTTTACGAGCAGTACTTC. Translating gives CASQDRVYEQYF.

This clonotype was recorded a few times. Its ends do not fully match the called genes, so a read error is possible. The rearrangement uses TRBV7-7 and TRBJ1-3; possible D gene TRBD1, 5 bases. Germline assignment: CDR1 SSHAT and CDR2 FNYEAQ (reference sequence). CDR3 length equals 15 residues. CDR3 residues: CASSPSTDAGNTIYF. CDR3 bases: TGTGCTAGCAGCCCGTCGACAGACGCTGGAAACACCATATATTTT.

This chain links TRBV27 with TRBJ2-6; 7 nucleotides agree with TRBD1. Trimming cost V 6 bases and J 0 bases; bases outside gene matches: 8. Per the germline V gene, CDR1 is MNHEY and CDR2 is SMNVEV (reference sequence). This CDR3 has 17 amino acids. The CDR3 bases are TGTGCCAGCAGCCAGACAGGGTACAACTCTGGGGCCAACGTCCTGACTTTC. Translation gives CASSQTGYNSGANVLTF.

This chain joins TRBV6-2 or TRBV6-3 and TRBJ2-7; D possibly corresponds to TRBD1 (5 bases). This CDR3 is 14 amino acids long. CDR1 is MNHEY and CDR2 is SVGEGT in the germline V gene. Between the trimmed V and J ends, which lost 7 bases and 0 bases, there was a span of 13 bases. CDR3 sequence (DNA): TGTGCCAGCAATGTAAGGGGAACCTCCTACGAGCAGTACTTC. The encoded protein is CASNVRGTSYEQYF.

This clonotype was detected a few times. This chain uses TRBV29-1 with TRBJ1-2, with D perhaps TRBD1 (5 bases). V was shortened by 0 bases and J by 4 bases, with 6 bases between the two germline ends. CDR3 length equals 12 residues. Per the germline V gene, CDR1 is SQVTM and CDR2 is ANQGSEA. The CDR3 here is CSVEDDSYGYTF. CDR3 coding DNA: TGCAGCGTTGAAGATGACAGCTATGGCTACACCTTC. The variable domain in full, with the rest retrieved from reference TRBV29-1 and TRBJ1-2, is SAVISQKPSRDICQRGTSLTIQCQVDSQVTMMFWYRQQPGQSLTLIATANQGSEATYESGFVIDKFPISRPNLTFSTLTVSNMSPEDSSIYLCSVEDDSYGYTFGSGTRLTVV.

This clonotype was detected a few times. This chain joins TRBV12-3 or TRBV12-4 and TRBJ2-5; 13 bases align to TRBD2. J gave up 2 bases and V 1 base, and 4 bases lay outside the gene matches. CDR3 length equals 17 residues. Written as DNA, the CDR3 is TGTGCCAGCAGTTTAGACCGGGGACTAGCGGGGCAAGAGACCCAGTACTTC. It codes for CASSLDRGLAGQETQYF.

V is TRBV19 and J is TRBJ2-7; D may be TRBD2 (5 bases). This CDR3 is 15 amino acids long. Germline V lookup: CDR1 LNHDA, CDR2 SQIVND (reference sequence). V lost 4 bases, J lost 3 bases, and 16 bases lay in between. This CDR3 is CASSNPLDYYYEQYF. CDR3 nucleotides: TGTGCCAGTAGTAACCCCCTCGACTACTACTACGAGCAGTACTTC.

The V and J genes are TRBV6-2 or TRBV6-3 and TRBJ2-3; 12 positions match TRBD2. Germline CDR1 and CDR2: MNHEY and SVGEGT. This CDR3 is 20 amino acids long. V lost 6 bases to trimming and J lost 0 bases; unmatched junction nucleotides: 16. CDR3 sequence: CASSRGLAGTFTASTDTQYF. The CDR3 coding sequence is TGTGCCAGCAGCCGAGGACTAGCGGGAACCTTTACCGCTAGCACAGATACGCAGTATTTT.

The CDR3 region is CASSQVALNEQFF. The CDR3 region has the DNA TGTGCCAGCAGCCAAGTTGCGTTGAATGAGCAGTTCTTC. This chain joins TRBV14 and TRBJ2-1; D ambiguous. This CDR3 is built from 13 residues. CDR1 and CDR2 (germline): SGHDN, FVKESK. The ends were cut back, 1 base at V and 7 bases at J, with 8 bases in the middle.

The sample holds many counts of this clonotype. The V and J genes are TRBV29-1 and TRBJ2-7, with 7 bases matching TRBD2. Per germline, CDR1 SQVTM and CDR2 ANQGSEA. V lost 5 bases to trimming and J lost 3 bases; unmatched junction nucleotides: 4. The CDR3 spans 12 residues. CDR3 loop: CSVLRGSYEQYF. Here the CDR3 DNA reads TGCAGCGTTCTCCGCGGGAGCTACGAGCAGTACTTC.

The chain has TRBV20-1 and TRBJ2-3, with 11 positions matching TRBD1. V lost 1 base and J lost 4; bases outside the gene matches: 4. This CDR3 comprises 15 residues. Germline CDR1 is DFQATT and CDR2 is SNEGSKA (reference sequence). CDR3 sequence: CSARVGQGVADTQYF. DNA of the CDR3: TGCAGTGCTAGAGTGGGACAGGGGGTTGCAGATACGCAGTATTTT.

Many counts were recorded for this clonotype. The gene calls are TRBV29-1 and TRBJ2-1; no reliable D call. CDR1 is SQVTM and CDR2 is ANQGSEA in the germline V gene. The V end was cut by 3 bases, the J end by 0 bases, with 9 bases between. The CDR3 runs 14 residues. The CDR3 DNA sequence: TGCAGCGTTGATAGCTCCTCCTCCTACAATGAGCAGTTCTTC. Its protein is CSVDSSSSYNEQFF.

The J gene is TRBJ2-6, the V gene TRBV3-1, with D perhaps matching TRBD1 (5 bases). Germline loops: CDR1 LGHDT, CDR2 YNNKEL (reference sequence). The CDR3 loop spans 18 amino acids. The germline V and J ends were trimmed by 1 base and 0 bases, with 13 bases remaining between them. CDR3 sequence: CASSQGQTAGSGANVLTF. In DNA, the CDR3 is TGTGCCAGCAGCCAAGGACAGACCGCCGGCTCTGGGGCCAACGTCCTGACTTTC.

The chain combines TRBV2 with TRBJ2-1, with D perhaps TRBD2 (6 bases). V dropped 8 bases and J dropped 0 bases, with 11 bases sitting between them. The CDR3 length is 14 residues. Per germline, CDR1 SNHLY and CDR2 FYNNEI. CDR3 in amino acids: CASGRENSYNEQFF. The CDR3 DNA reads as TGTGCCAGCGGCCGGGAGAACTCCTACAATGAGCAGTTCTTC.

The chain combines TRBV5-1 with TRBJ2-7; a weak D match, TRBD1 (5 bases). The germline gives CDR1 SGHRS, CDR2 YFSETQ. The CDR3 is 15 amino acids. V shed 2 bases and J shed 3 bases, with 15 bases lying between them. CDR3 nucleotide sequence: TGCGCCAGCAGCTTCTCAGGGTTTTCTGGCTACGAGCAGTACTTC. Protein sequence: CASSFSGFSGYEQYF. The full variable domain, in which reference TRBV5-1 and TRBJ2-7 provide the parts outside the CDR3, is KAGVTQTPRYLIKTRGQQVTLSCSPISGHRSVSWYQQTPGQGLQFLFEYFSETQRNKGNFPGRFSGRQFSNSRSEMNVSTLELGDSALYLCASSFSGFSGYEQYFGPGTRLTVT.

This chain joins TRBV7-9 and TRBJ1-4; a possible D gene is TRBD1 (5 bases). Trimming removed 2 bases from V and 8 bases from J, with 15 bases in between. Germline V gives CDR1 SEHNR, CDR2 FQNEAQ (reference sequence). The CDR3 consists of 15 residues. CDR3 nucleotides: TGTGCCAGCAGCTTATGGCCAGGGTACGAGGAAAAACTGTTTTTT. Translation: CASSLWPGYEEKLFF.

This clonotype has more than one count but fewer than ten. The V and J genes are TRBV5-5 and TRBJ2-5, with D uncertain. V lost 1 base to trimming and J lost 11 bases, with 15 bases between them. Germline CDR1 is SGHKS and CDR2 is YYEKEE (reference sequence). This CDR3 contains 13 residues. In DNA, the CDR3 is TGTGCCAGCAGCTTGATGGTGGGATGGGATCAGTACTTC. This translates into CASSLMVGWDQYF.

The genes are TRBV29-1 and TRBJ2-5, with unresolved D. Trimming removed 3 bases at V and 0 bases at J, with 5 bases between. Germline V CDR1 and CDR2: SQVTM, ANQGSEA. The length of the CDR3 is 12 residues. The CDR3 here is CSVEGHQETQYF. In nucleotides, the CDR3 is TGCAGCGTTGAGGGCCACCAAGAGACCCAGTACTTC.

This clonotype was seen only a few times. This chain joins TRBV30 and TRBJ1-4; no reliable D call. This CDR3 region has 14 residues. Germline V gene lookup returns CDR1 GTSNPN and CDR2 SVGIG (reference sequence). V dropped 4 bases and J dropped 2 bases, with 11 bases sitting between them. DNA for the CDR3: TGTGCCTGGAACCGACCGGCGACTAATGAAAAACTGTTTTTT. This sequence encodes CAWNRPATNEKLFF.

The chain has TRBV6-2 or TRBV6-3 and TRBJ2-3; 10 bases fit TRBD2. The CDR3 extends over 19 amino acids. Trimming removed 6 bases from V and 3 bases from J; junction bases left unmatched: 18. Germline CDR1 reads MNHEY; CDR2 reads SVGEGT. The CDR3 protein is CASRSVQWASGRETDTQYF. In DNA form, the CDR3 reads TGTGCCAGCAGAAGTGTCCAATGGGCCAGCGGGAGGGAGACAGATACGCAGTATTTT.

This clonotype has a handful of counts. J is TRBJ2-5 and V is TRBV28, with 14 bases that match TRBD2. CDR3 length equals 16 residues. Germline values: CDR1 MDHEN, CDR2 SYDVKM. With 5 bases clipped from V and 5 bases from J, the junction kept 7 bases outside the gene matches. CDR3 in amino acids: CASSTGTSGRLETQYF. CDR3 bases: TGTGCCAGCAGTACCGGGACTAGCGGGAGATTGGAGACCCAGTACTTC.

The J gene is TRBJ2-5, the V gene TRBV7-3, with 12 bases identical to TRBD1. The CDR3 length is 15 residues. CDR1 and CDR2 from the germline V gene are SGHTA and FQGTGA. Unmatched junction bases numbered 3, after V lost 2 bases and J lost 5 bases. DNA of the CDR3: TGTGCCAGCAGCTTATTGGGACAGGGGGCTGAGACCCAGTACTTC. Residues: CASSLLGQGAETQYF. The whole variable domain, filled in from reference TRBV7-3 and TRBJ2-5, reads GAGVSQTPSNKVTEKGKYVELRCDPISGHTALYWYRQSLGQGPEFLIYFQGTGAADDSGLPNDRFFAVRPEGSVSTLKIQRTERGDSAVYLCASSLLGQGAETQYFGPGTRLLVL.

This clonotype was counted between two and nine times. The chain has TRBV14 and TRBJ2-7; no firm D call. Germline lookup yields CDR1 SGHDN and CDR2 FVKESK. The CDR3 spans 14 residues. Deletions cut 0 bases from V and 2 bases from J, with 8 bases between. CDR3 bases: TGTGCCAGCAGCCAAGATACAGAGACCTACGAGCAGTACTTC. This encodes CASSQDTETYEQYF. Looking up the rest from reference TRBV14 and TRBJ2-7 gives the full variable domain: EAGVTQFPSHSVIEKGQTVTLRCDPISGHDNLYWYRRVMGKEIKFLLHFVKESKQDESGMPNNRFLAERTGGTYSTLKVQPAELEDSGVYFCASSQDTETYEQYFGPGTRLTVT.

This clonotype occurred many times. The V gene is TRBV24-1, the J gene TRBJ2-2, with D possibly matching TRBD1 (6 bases). The germline V gene has CDR1 KGHDR and CDR2 SFDVKD. V lost 2 bases and J lost 0, with 9 bases in between. The CDR3 covers 16 residues. CDR3 residues: CATSDSWGPNTGELFF. CDR3 in DNA: TGTGCCACCAGTGATTCCTGGGGGCCGAACACCGGGGAGCTGTTTTTT.

J is TRBJ2-1 and V is TRBV5-1; tentatively, D is TRBD2 (5 bases). Germline values: CDR1 SGHRS, CDR2 YFSETQ. The CDR3 length is 15 residues. Trimming stripped 2 bases from V and 3 bases from J, with 12 bases between. CDR3 sequence reads: CASSFATGIYNEQFF. The CDR3 DNA reads TGCGCCAGCAGCTTTGCGACCGGGATCTACAATGAGCAGTTCTTC.

The table lists this clonotype with many counts. V is TRBV4-3 and J is TRBJ2-3, with 14 bases fitting TRBD2. CDR1 and CDR2 (germline): LGHNA, YSLEER. The J segment lost 5 bases and the V segment lost 2 bases, leaving 9 bases of the junction unmatched. CDR3 length: 18 residues. The CDR3 here is CASSQLPPGLAGEDTQYF. The CDR3 DNA sequence: TGCGCCAGCAGCCAACTTCCCCCGGGACTAGCGGGAGAAGATACGCAGTATTTT.